This TCR beta chain was sequenced during a study of cytomegalovirus exposure and HLA in healthy donors. Both 60 Vbeta primers and 13 Jbeta primers went into the PCR. Sequenced by immunoSEQ multiplex PCR; TCRdb stores in-frame clones only, minus some. This table holds under 130,000 clones, approximately 66% found once. Findings of the study overall: Analyzed later, most CMV-associated TCR beta chains appeared HLA-restricted. In a later analysis, productive TCRs from donors in an Asian-associated ancestry cluster reportedly carried fewer N-insertions than the cohort mean. In vitro assays verified that a few CMV-associated chains recognized CMV antigens specifically. Sequence variants that were highly shared formed a cluster that was likely a sequencing artifact.

The germline CDR1 and CDR2 sequences are LGHNT and FRNRAP. The CDR3 length is 16 residues. With 6 bases clipped from V and 3 bases from J, the junction kept 10 bases outside the gene matches. On this clone: Antigen specificity is unknown.

This sequence was found in a woman aged 45-65 years in good health and CMV-seronegative. The sequencing sample was made of PBMCs. The chain carries TRBV12-5 and TRBJ2-1, with 8 bases fitting TRBD2. Here the CDR3 DNA reads TGTGCTAGTGGGGGCCTGGCGAGCGGGAGCTACAATGAGCAGTTCTTC. As protein: CASGGLASGSYNEQFF. The full variable domain, in which reference TRBV12-5 and TRBJ2-1 provide the parts outside the CDR3, is DARVTQTPRHKVTEMGQEVTMRCQPILGHNTVFWYRQTMMQGLELLAYFRNRAPLDDSGMPKDRFSAEMPDATLATLKIQPSEPRDSAVYFCASGGLASGSYNEQFFGPGTRLTVL.